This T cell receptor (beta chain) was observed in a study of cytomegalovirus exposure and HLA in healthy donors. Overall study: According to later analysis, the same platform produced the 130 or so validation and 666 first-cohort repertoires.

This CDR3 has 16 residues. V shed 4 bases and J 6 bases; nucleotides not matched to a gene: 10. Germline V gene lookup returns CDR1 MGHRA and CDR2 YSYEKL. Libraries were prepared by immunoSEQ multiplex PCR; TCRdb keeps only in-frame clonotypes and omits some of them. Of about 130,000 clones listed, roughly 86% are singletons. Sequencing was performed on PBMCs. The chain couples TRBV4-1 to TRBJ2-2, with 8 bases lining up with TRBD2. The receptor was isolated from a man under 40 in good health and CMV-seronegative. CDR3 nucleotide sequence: TGCGCCAGCAGCCGAACCGGGACTAGTTTCTCCGGGGAGCTGTTTTTT. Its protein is CASSRTGTSFSGELFF.